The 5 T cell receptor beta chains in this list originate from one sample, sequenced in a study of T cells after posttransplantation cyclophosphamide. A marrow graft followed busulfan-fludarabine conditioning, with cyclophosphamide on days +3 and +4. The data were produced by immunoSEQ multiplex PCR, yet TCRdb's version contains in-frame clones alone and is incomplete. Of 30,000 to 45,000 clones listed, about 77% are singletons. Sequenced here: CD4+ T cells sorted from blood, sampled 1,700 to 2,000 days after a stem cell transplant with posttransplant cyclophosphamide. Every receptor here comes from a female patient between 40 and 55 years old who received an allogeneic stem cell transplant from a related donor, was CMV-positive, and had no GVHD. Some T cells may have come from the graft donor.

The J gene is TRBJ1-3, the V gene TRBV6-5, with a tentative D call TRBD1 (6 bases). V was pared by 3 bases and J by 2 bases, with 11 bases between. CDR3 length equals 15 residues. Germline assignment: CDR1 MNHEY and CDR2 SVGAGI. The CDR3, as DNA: TGTGCCAGCAGTTATCGGGGGGCAGCTGGAAACACCATATATTTT. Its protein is CASSYRGAAGNTIYF.

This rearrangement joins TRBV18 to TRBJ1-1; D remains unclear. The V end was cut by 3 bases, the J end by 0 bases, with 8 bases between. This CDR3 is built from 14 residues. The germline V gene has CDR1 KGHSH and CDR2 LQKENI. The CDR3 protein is CASSPEIVNTEAFF. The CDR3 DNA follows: TGTGCCAGCTCACCGGAGATTGTGAACACTGAAGCTTTCTTT.

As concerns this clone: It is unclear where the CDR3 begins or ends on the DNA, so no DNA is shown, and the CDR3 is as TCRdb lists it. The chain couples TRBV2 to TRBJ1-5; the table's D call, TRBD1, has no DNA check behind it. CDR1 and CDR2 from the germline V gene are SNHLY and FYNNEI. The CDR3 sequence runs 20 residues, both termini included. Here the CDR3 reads CASSDLGMGQRTYSNQPQHF.

CDR3 bases: TGTGCCAGCAGCTTAGCCTTCATTAACGGGAACAGCTATGGCTACACCTTC. This sequence encodes CASSLAFINGNSYGYTF. The gene calls are TRBV11-2 and TRBJ1-2; D is unresolved. Germline CDR1 reads SGHAT; CDR2 reads FQNNGV. The V and J ends lost 1 base and 4 bases respectively, with 19 bases between them. The CDR3 contains 17 residues.

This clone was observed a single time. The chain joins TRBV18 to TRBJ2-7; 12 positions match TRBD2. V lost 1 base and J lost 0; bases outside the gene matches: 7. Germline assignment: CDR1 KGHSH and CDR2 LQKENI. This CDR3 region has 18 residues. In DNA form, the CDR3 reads TGTGCCAGCTCACCACGTCAGCTAGCGGGGGGGAGCTCCTACGAGCAGTACTTC. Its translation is CASSPRQLAGGSSYEQYF.